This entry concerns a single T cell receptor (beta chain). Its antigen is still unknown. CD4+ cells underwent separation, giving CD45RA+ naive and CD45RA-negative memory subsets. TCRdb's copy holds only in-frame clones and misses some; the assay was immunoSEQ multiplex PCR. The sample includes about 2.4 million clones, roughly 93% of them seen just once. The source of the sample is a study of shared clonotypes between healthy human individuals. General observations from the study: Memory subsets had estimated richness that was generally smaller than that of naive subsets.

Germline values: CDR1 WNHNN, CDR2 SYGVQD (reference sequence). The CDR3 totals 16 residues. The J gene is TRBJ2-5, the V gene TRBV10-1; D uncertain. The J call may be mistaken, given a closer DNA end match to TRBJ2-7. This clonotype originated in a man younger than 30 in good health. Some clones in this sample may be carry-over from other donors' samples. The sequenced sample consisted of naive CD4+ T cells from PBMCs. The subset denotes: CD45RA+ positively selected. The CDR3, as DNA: TGCGCCAGCAGTGAGTCGAAACTCCTTAGCTCCTACGAGCAGTACTTC. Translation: CASSESKLLSSYEQYF.